The text below deals with one T cell receptor (beta chain). The source of the sample is a study of T cells expressing NK-cell markers. Study-level information: Cells sorted as CD3+CD56+NKG2C+, CD3+CD56+NKG2C- and CD3+CD56-NKG2C+ T cells supplied the TCR beta repertoires.

The CDR3 loop spans 16 amino acids. It was by 5'RACE template switching with UMIs that TCR beta cDNA was made. TCRdb re-analyzed the 5' RACE reads; it lists each CDR3 protein once, without DNA. The sample table sets out approximately 15,000 distinct CDR3 sequences. Sequencing used blood T cells: a sorted CD56 or NKG2C T cell subset, CD4+ or CD8+ T cells, or bulk PBMC T cells (not recorded which). This rearrangement joins TRBV12-3 or TRBV12-4 to TRBJ2-7; TCRdb gives TRBD1 as the D gene, but with no DNA this cannot be confirmed. The clonotype comes from a man aged 18-70 years in good health. The CDR3 sequence: CASSPSRSDRVYEQYF.